This TCR beta chain was sequenced in a study of OX40 agonist ivuxolimab in advanced cancers. Across the study: Three patients showed partial responses: one hepatocellular carcinoma and two cutaneous melanoma cases.

In the case of this clone: As yet, its antigen is unknown.

The germline V and J ends were trimmed by 7 bases and 3 bases, with 19 bases remaining between them. The CDR3 is 15 residues long. The germline gives CDR1 LNHDA, CDR2 SQIVND (reference sequence). Method: immunoSEQ multiplex PCR; TCRdb's copy keeps in-frame clones and lacks some. The data contain about 27,000 clones, approximately 79% of them singletons. Study observations and caveats: Some of the lowest clonal expansion was seen in partial responders at 0.1-3.0 mg/kg. On average, CD8+ T cells showed a greater number of expanded clones than CD4+.

The chain links TRBV19 to TRBJ2-7, with D tentatively TRBD1 (6 bases). The sequence was obtained from an adult with an advanced solid tumor such as melanoma, head and neck, liver or kidney cancer. Sample: CD4+ or CD8+ T cells sorted from blood, taken in a trial of the OX40 agonist ivuxolimab. In nucleotides, the CDR3 is TGTGCCAGTAAGAGGTACGATCAGGGGATCTACGAGCAGTACTTC. Protein sequence: CASKRYDQGIYEQYF.